The T cell receptor beta chain under discussion was sequenced for a study of radiotherapy plus CTLA-4 blockade in lung cancer. Some clones are missing from TCRdb's copy, which holds only in-frame ones; the method was immunoSEQ multiplex PCR. There are over 80,000 clones in the sample; roughly four fifths occur only once, and around 0.79% lies in the top ten. CDR1 is LNHDA, CDR2 SQIVND, per germline (reference sequence). CDR3 length: 16 residues. With 3 bases clipped from V and 5 bases from J, the junction kept 9 bases outside the gene matches. The source of this sequence is a human donor with non-small cell lung cancer who had stable disease on radiotherapy plus ipilimumab. This chain joins TRBV19 and TRBJ2-7; TRBD1 matches at 11 bases. Sequencing used peripheral blood, obtained from a patient treated with radiotherapy plus ipilimumab. CDR3 sequence (DNA): TGTGCCAGTAGTATCTTATCGGGACAGGGGGTCAACGAGCAGTACTTC. Translation: CASSILSGQGVNEQYF.